Included here is one T cell receptor beta chain sequence, with context. Only in-frame clones appear in the TCRdb table, and some are missing; sequencing was by immunoSEQ multiplex PCR. The table shows about 50,000 clones, with about three fifths occurring only once. These data come from a study of cytotoxic CD8 clonotypes in ibrutinib-treated CLL. As for the study in general: Response specimens were obtained following a median treatment duration of about twelve months, with a range of 6 to 36.

Germline V CDR1 and CDR2: SNHLY, FYNNEI. The CDR3 length is 12 residues. V dropped 4 bases and J dropped 1 base, with 4 bases sitting between them. This material consisted of PBMCs, taken after 24 months of ibrutinib treatment. This receptor was obtained from a human donor with chronic lymphocytic leukemia. The chain joins TRBV2 to TRBJ2-5, with D uncertain. The DNA for the CDR3 is TGTGCCAGCAGTGGGGCCCAAGAGACCCAGTACTTC. Protein sequence: CASSGAQETQYF.